One and the same sample provided the 25 T cell receptor beta chains below, sequenced in a study of regulatory T cells in long-lasting Graves disease. Time point indicated: newly diagnosed GD, antithyroid drugs for less than 3 months. The TCR library was made from RNA extracted from PBMCs. In building TCR beta libraries, iRepertoire HTBI primers were used together with Arm-PCR of CDR3 regions. MiXCR, run by TCRdb on the multiplex PCR reads, gives a single entry per CDR3 protein. The profile shows about 220,000 distinct CDR3 sequences, approximately 19% of them singletons. These data are also associated with another study on T cells in Graves' hyperthyroidism and ophthalmopathy.

The sample was peripheral blood mononuclear cells (PBMCs), taken at new diagnosis, from a patient treated with antithyroid drugs. These receptors came from a woman younger than 45 with Graves disease.

The table lists this clonotype with many counts. CDR3 nucleotide sequence: TGTGCCAGTGACGGGACAAAAGGAGATACGCAGTATTTT. Translated, it gives CASDGTKGDTQYF. V and J are TRBV7-9 and TRBJ2-3, with a tentative D call TRBD1 (6 bases). Germline V gene lookup returns CDR1 SEHNR and CDR2 FQNEAQ (reference sequence). The CDR3 covers 13 residues. V shed 9 bases and J shed 5 bases, with 15 bases lying between them.

This clonotype was counted at least ten times. Written as DNA, the CDR3 is TGTGCCAGCAGTTTAGGGGACATTAGGACTGAAGCTTTCTTT. Protein: CASSLGDIRTEAFF. The V call is TRBV12-3 or TRBV12-4, the J call TRBJ1-1; D is possibly TRBD1 (6 bases). The CDR3 has 14 residues. V was pared by 1 base and J by 5 bases, with 11 bases between.

The chain is built from TRBV20-1 and TRBJ1-1, with D unresolved. Germline CDR1 DFQATT, CDR2 SNEGSKA (reference sequence). V was trimmed by 6 bases and J by 0 bases, leaving 14 bases between them. The CDR3 covers 14 residues. CDR3 nucleotide sequence: TGCAGTGCCATCCAGACGGCTATGAACACTGAAGCTTTCTTT. It translates to CSAIQTAMNTEAFF.

This clonotype showed up many times. The chain is built from TRBV12-3 or TRBV12-4 and TRBJ2-5; D call uncertain. Trimming removed 1 base from V and 1 base from J, with 7 bases in between. CDR3 length equals 14 residues. The CDR3 DNA is TGTGCCAGCAGTTTAGGACTGCTCCAAGAGACCCAGTACTTC. Encoded protein: CASSLGLLQETQYF.

This clonotype appeared many times. The chain employs TRBV6-2 or TRBV6-3 and TRBJ1-2; TRBD1 matches 7 bases. V lost 5 bases, J lost 8 bases, and 8 bases stayed unmatched. The CDR3 is 13 amino acids. CDR1 and CDR2 from the germline V gene are MNHEY and SVGEGT. DNA of the CDR3: TGTGCCAGCAGTAAGGGACAGTCGGGCGGCTACACCTTC. It codes for CASSKGQSGGYTF.

J is TRBJ1-2 and V is TRBV11-2, with TRBD1 as a possible D gene (5 bases). This CDR3 region has 12 residues. In germline, CDR1 is SGHAT, CDR2 FQNNGV. V lost 6 bases to trimming and J lost 11 bases, with 16 bases between them. CDR3: CASSQGAGWYTF. The CDR3 region has the DNA TGTGCCAGCAGTCAGGGAGCGGGGTGGTACACCTTC.

This clonotype was counted many times. This sequence joins TRBV3-1 and TRBJ1-1; 9 bases agree with TRBD1. Germline V gives CDR1 LGHDT, CDR2 YNNKEL (reference sequence). V shed 1 base and J 6 bases; nucleotides not matched to a gene: 3. The CDR3 spans 14 residues. The CDR3 region is CASSQAQGAAEAFF. For the CDR3, the DNA is TGTGCCAGCAGCCAAGCACAGGGGGCAGCTGAAGCTTTCTTT.

This clonotype was seen repeatedly, ten times or more. The chain couples TRBV2 to TRBJ2-2, with 8 nucleotides matching TRBD2. V trimming: 7 bases; J trimming: 0 bases; junction bases outside the gene matches: 10. This CDR3 has 17 residues. Germline V gene sequence: CDR1 SNHLY, CDR2 FYNNEI. As DNA, the CDR3 is TGTGCCAGCAAGTCCTTTCGGGGGGGCGCGAACACCGGGGAGCTGTTTTTT. Translated, it gives CASKSFRGGANTGELFF.

This clonotype was detected ten times or more. The gene calls are TRBV6-2 or TRBV6-3 and TRBJ1-2; D not certain. CDR1 and CDR2 (germline): MNHEY, SVGEGT. V lost 2 bases and J lost 7, with 8 bases in between. The CDR3 consists of 12 residues. This CDR3 is CASSYEPGGYTF. In DNA form, the CDR3 reads TGTGCCAGCAGTTACGAGCCAGGTGGCTACACCTTC.

This clonotype was observed a handful of times. Possible read error: a much larger clone is one base away. The chain has TRBV18 and TRBJ2-5; 11 bases agree with TRBD1. Germline V gene lookup returns CDR1 KGHSH and CDR2 LQKENI. Trimming took 2 bases from V and 7 from J; bases not matched to a gene: 9. The CDR3 spans 16 residues. CDR3 nucleotide sequence: TGTGCCAGCTCACCATCGCGAGGACAGGGGGCAGGGACCCAGTACTTC. It translates to CASSPSRGQGAGTQYF.

This clonotype came up many times. The chain has TRBV30 and TRBJ1-2; D is possibly TRBD1 (5 bases). The germline gives CDR1 GTSNPN, CDR2 SVGIG (reference sequence). V lost 1 base and J 0 bases, leaving 6 bases between the germline ends. CDR3 length: 13 amino acids. The CDR3 DNA is TGTGCCTGGAGTGCGGGGCCTAACTATGGCTACACCTTC. Its protein is CAWSAGPNYGYTF.

This clonotype was detected ten times or more. This chain links TRBV12-3 or TRBV12-4 with TRBJ1-5; D perhaps matches TRBD1 (5 bases). V shed 4 bases and J shed 0 bases, with 19 bases lying between them. The CDR3 consists of 18 residues. This chain's CDR3 is CASSWGTLRSYSNQPQHF. The CDR3 DNA follows: TGTGCCAGCAGTTGGGGGACTTTGAGATCTTATAGCAATCAGCCCCAGCATTTT.

This clonotype was recorded many times. This may arise from a read error, as a much more abundant clone is one base away. The chain combines TRBV6-1 with TRBJ1-1; D gene unclear. Looked up from germline, CDR1 is MNHNS and CDR2 is SASEGT. This CDR3 contains 11 residues. Trimming stripped 6 bases from V and 5 bases from J, with 7 bases between. The CDR3 region has the DNA TGTGCCAGCAGCGGGTGGACTGAAGCTTTCTTT. Translating it yields CASSGWTEAFF.

The table lists this clonotype with a few counts. This chain links TRBV7-6 with TRBJ1-5; 9 bases fit TRBD1. This CDR3 spans 14 amino acids. V shed 5 bases and J 3 bases; nucleotides not matched to a gene: 2. Per germline, CDR1 SGHVS and CDR2 FNYEAQ. CDR3 amino acids: CASSPQGANQPQHF. The CDR3 DNA reads TGTGCCAGCAGCCCACAGGGGGCCAATCAGCCCCAGCATTTT. The variable domain in full, with the rest retrieved from reference TRBV7-6 and TRBJ1-5, is GAGVSQSPRYKVTKRGQDVALRCDPISGHVSLYWYRQALGQGPEFLTYFNYEAQQDKSGLPNDRFSAERPEGSISTLTIQRTEQRDSAMYRCASSPQGANQPQHFGDGTRLSIL.

This clonotype was counted ten times or more. The chain couples TRBV9 to TRBJ1-6; D not resolved. Trimming cost V 0 bases and J 12 bases, with 4 bases left between them. The germline CDR1 and CDR2 sequences are SGDLS and YYNGEE. The CDR3 consists of 11 residues. CDR3 in amino acids: CASSVDGPLHF. DNA of the CDR3: TGTGCCAGCAGCGTAGACGGACCCCTCCACTTT.

This clonotype came up many times. The CDR3 nucleotides are TGCAGCGTTGTTCTTTCCCCGGGAGCTTTCTTT. Translation gives CSVVLSPGAFF. V usage is TRBV29-1 and J usage is TRBJ1-1, with D hard to call. Between the trimmed V and J ends, which lost 4 bases and 10 bases, there was a span of 13 bases. This CDR3 spans 11 amino acids. Germline V CDR1 and CDR2: SQVTM, ANQGSEA.

In its sample, this clonotype was seen many times. This chain connects TRBV10-3 to TRBJ1-1; no reliable D call. CDR1 is ENHRY and CDR2 is SYGVKD in the germline V gene. Trimming pared 2 bases from V and 1 base from J, leaving 5 bases between. The CDR3 has 13 residues. For the CDR3, the DNA is TGTGCCATCAGTGAGGTGGGGAACACTGAAGCTTTCTTT. This gives the protein CAISEVGNTEAFF.

This clonotype occurred many times. This sequence joins TRBV12-3 or TRBV12-4 and TRBJ1-6, with D unclear. V was clipped by 7 bases and J by 6 bases, with 13 bases between them. CDR3 size: 14 residues. CDR3 sequence reads: CASTLRGLNSPLHF. DNA for the CDR3: TGTGCCAGCACCCTGCGGGGTCTTAATTCACCCCTCCACTTT.

This clonotype came up many times. The gene calls are TRBV6-2 or TRBV6-3 and TRBJ1-5; D uncertain. Per the germline V gene, CDR1 is MNHEY and CDR2 is SVGEGT. The CDR3 loop spans 15 amino acids. V was shortened by 6 bases and J by 2 bases, with 14 bases between the two germline ends. The CDR3 DNA sequence: TGTGCCAGCAGGGAGCCAGGCAAGGGCAATCAGCCCCAGCATTTT. It yields the protein CASREPGKGNQPQHF.

This clonotype was recorded many times. The chain joins TRBV6-5 to TRBJ2-7; possibly TRBD2 for D (5 bases). The V and J ends lost 4 bases and 3 bases respectively, with 13 bases between them. Germline V lookup: CDR1 MNHEY, CDR2 SVGAGI. The length of the CDR3 is 14 residues. The CDR3 spells CASSSSDGNYEQYF. CDR3 in DNA: TGTGCCAGCAGTTCCTCGGACGGGAACTACGAGCAGTACTTC.

The chain carries TRBV19 and TRBJ2-7, with D perhaps matching TRBD1 (5 bases). Germline V gene data show CDR1 as LNHDA and CDR2 as SQIVND (reference sequence). V lost 3 bases, J lost 6 bases, and 9 bases lay in between. The CDR3 length is 12 residues. DNA for the CDR3: TGTGCCAGTAGTATGCAGGGTGGCGAGCAGTACTTC. Its protein product is CASSMQGGEQYF.

This clonotype showed up many times. The chain has TRBV5-4 and TRBJ1-1, with D possibly TRBD1 on 6 matching bases. The V gene lost 7 bases and the J gene lost 3 bases, with 16 bases spanning the gap. This CDR3 spans 14 amino acids. Germline CDR1 SGHNT, CDR2 YYREEE (reference sequence). The CDR3 bases are TGTGCCAGCCTACTACAGGGAAGGGACACTGAAGCTTTCTTT. It translates to CASLLQGRDTEAFF.

This clonotype was counted at least ten times. The chain couples TRBV28 to TRBJ1-5; perhaps TRBD1 as D (6 bases). The CDR3 has 16 residues. Per the germline V gene, CDR1 is MDHEN and CDR2 is SYDVKM. V shed 6 bases and J shed 5 bases, with 20 bases lying between them. The CDR3 sequence is CASSQRTGTTYQPQHF. Written as DNA, the CDR3 is TGTGCCAGCAGCCAAAGAACCGGGACAACATATCAGCCCCAGCATTTT.

This clonotype was counted a few times. The rearrangement uses TRBV4-1 and TRBJ2-7, with 8 bases identical to TRBD1. CDR1 and CDR2 (germline): MGHRA, YSYEKL. The CDR3 consists of 16 residues. The V gene end was trimmed by 0 bases and the J gene end by 3 bases; junction bases not matched to a gene: 7. The CDR3 region is CASSQEIGQGYYEQYF. The CDR3 coding sequence is TGCGCCAGCAGCCAAGAAATCGGACAGGGCTACTACGAGCAGTACTTC.

This clonotype was observed many times. The chain carries TRBV5-5 and TRBJ1-1; no firm D call. The CDR3 loop spans 15 amino acids. Trimming took off 0 bases at V and 4 bases at J, with 13 bases between the two ends. Germline lookup yields CDR1 SGHKS and CDR2 YYEKEE (reference sequence). The CDR3 nucleotides are TGTGCCAGCAGCTTGGATCCCGCAAGGCGCACTGAAGCTTTCTTT. This encodes CASSLDPARRTEAFF.